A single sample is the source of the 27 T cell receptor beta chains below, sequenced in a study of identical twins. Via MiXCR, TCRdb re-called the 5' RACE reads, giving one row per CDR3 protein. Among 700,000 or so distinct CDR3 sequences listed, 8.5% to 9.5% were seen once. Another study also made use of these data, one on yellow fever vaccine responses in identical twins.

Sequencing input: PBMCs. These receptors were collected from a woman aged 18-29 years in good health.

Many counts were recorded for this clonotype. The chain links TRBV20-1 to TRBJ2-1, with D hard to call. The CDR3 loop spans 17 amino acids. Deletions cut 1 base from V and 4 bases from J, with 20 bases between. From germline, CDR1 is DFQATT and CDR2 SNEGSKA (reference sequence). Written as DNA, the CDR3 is TGCAGTGCTAGAGGGCCGTCGGGCAACCCTACGTACAATGAGCAGTTCTTC. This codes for CSARGPSGNPTYNEQFF.

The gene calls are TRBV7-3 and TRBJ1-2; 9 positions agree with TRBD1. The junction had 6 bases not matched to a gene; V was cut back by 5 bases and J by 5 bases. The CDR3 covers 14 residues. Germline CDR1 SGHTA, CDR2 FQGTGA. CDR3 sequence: CASSTGQGSYGYTF. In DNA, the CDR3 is TGTGCCAGCAGCACGGGACAGGGTTCTTATGGCTACACCTTC.

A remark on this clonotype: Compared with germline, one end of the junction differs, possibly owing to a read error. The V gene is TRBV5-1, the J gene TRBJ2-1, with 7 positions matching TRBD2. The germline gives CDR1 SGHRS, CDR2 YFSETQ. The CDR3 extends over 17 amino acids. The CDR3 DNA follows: TGCACCAGCAGCTTGGAACCGGCGGGAGTAATCTACAATGAGCAGTTCTTC. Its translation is CTSSLEPAGVIYNEQFF.

CDR3 nucleotides: TGTGCCAGCAGCGTAGTCGGGGACACTGAAGCTTTCTTT. Translating it yields CASSVVGDTEAFF. The chain links TRBV9 to TRBJ1-1; no definite D call. This CDR3 comprises 13 residues. Trimming shortened V by 0 bases and J by 3 bases, and 6 bases separated the two germline ends. Germline values: CDR1 SGDLS, CDR2 YYNGEE.

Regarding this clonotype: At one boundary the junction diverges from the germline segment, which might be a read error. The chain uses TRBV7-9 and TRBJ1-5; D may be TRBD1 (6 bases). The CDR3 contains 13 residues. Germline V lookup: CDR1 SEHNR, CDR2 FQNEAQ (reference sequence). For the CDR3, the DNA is TGTTCCAGCAGCTTAGCAGGGGATCAGCCCCAGCATTTT. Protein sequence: CSSSLAGDQPQHF.

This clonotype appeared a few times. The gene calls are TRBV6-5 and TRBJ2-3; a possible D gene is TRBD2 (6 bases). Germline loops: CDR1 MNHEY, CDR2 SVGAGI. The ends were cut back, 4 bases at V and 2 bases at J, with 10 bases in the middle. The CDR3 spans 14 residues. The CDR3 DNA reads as TGTGCCAGCAGTTCGGGGGAACACACAGATACGCAGTATTTT. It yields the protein CASSSGEHTDTQYF.

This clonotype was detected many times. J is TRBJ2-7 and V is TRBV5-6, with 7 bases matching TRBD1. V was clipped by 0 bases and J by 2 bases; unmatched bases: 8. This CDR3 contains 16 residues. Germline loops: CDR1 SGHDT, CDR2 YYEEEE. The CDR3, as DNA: TGTGCCAGCAGCTTGGACCCGACAGGGATCACCTACGAGCAGTACTTC. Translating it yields CASSLDPTGITYEQYF.

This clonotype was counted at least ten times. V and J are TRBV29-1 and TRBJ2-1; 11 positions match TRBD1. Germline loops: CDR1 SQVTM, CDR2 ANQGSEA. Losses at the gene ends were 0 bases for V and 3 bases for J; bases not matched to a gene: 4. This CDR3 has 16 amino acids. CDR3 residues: CSVEDPGTGGYNEQFF. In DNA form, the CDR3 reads TGCAGCGTTGAAGATCCCGGGACAGGGGGCTACAATGAGCAGTTCTTC.

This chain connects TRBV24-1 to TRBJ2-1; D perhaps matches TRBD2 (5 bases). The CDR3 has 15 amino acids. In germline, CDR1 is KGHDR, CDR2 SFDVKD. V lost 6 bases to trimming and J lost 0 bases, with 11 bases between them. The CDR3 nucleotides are TGTGCCACCAGTTCTCACGGAGGCTCCTACAATGAGCAGTTCTTC. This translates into CATSSHGGSYNEQFF.

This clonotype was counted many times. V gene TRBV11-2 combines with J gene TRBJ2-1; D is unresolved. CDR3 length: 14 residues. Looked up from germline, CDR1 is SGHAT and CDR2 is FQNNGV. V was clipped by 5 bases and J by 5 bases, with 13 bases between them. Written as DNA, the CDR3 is TGTGCCAGCAGCCCAACGGGTCCGGACAATGAGCAGTTCTTC. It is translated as CASSPTGPDNEQFF.

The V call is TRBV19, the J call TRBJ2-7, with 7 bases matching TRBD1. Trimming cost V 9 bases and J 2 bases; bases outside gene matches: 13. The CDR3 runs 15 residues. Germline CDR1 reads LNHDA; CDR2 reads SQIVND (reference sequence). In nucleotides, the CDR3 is TGTGCCAGCAGACAATTGGGGACAGACACCTACGAGCAGTACTTC. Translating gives CASRQLGTDTYEQYF. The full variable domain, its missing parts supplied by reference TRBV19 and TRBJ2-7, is DGGITQSPKYLFRKEGQNVTLSCEQNLNHDAMYWYRQDPGQGLRLIYYSQIVNDFQKGDIAEGYSVSREKKESFPLTVTSAQKNPTAFYLCASRQLGTDTYEQYFGPGTRLTVT.

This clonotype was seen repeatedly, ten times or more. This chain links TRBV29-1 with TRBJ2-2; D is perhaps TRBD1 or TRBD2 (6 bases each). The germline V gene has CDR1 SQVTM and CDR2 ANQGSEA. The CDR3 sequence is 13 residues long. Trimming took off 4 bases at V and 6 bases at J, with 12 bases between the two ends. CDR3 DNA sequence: TGCAGCGTTGGACGAGGGGGGCCCGGGGAGCTGTTTTTT. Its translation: CSVGRGGPGELFF.

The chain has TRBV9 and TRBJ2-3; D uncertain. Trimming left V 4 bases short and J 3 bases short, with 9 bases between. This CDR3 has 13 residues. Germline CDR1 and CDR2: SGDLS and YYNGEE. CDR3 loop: CASSPRQTDTQYF. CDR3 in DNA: TGTGCCAGCAGCCCCAGACAAACAGATACGCAGTATTTT.

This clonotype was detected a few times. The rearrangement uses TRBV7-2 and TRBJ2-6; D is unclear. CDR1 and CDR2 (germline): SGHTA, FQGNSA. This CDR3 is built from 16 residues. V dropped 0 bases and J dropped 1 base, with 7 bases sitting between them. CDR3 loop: CASSLAGKSGANVLTF. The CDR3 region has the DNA TGTGCCAGCAGCTTAGCGGGGAAGTCTGGGGCCAACGTCCTGACTTTC.

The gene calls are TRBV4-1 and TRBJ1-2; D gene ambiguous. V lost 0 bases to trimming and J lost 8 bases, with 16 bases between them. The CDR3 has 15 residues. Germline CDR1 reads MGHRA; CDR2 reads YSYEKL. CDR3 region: CASSQDGRAWSGYTF. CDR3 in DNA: TGCGCCAGCAGCCAAGATGGGCGGGCCTGGAGCGGCTACACCTTC.

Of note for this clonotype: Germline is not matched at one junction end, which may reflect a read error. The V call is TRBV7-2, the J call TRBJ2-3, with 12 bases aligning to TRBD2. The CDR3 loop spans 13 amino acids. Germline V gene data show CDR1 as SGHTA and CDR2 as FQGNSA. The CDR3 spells CASSQLAGGLPGF. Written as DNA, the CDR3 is TGTGCCAGCAGTCAACTAGCGGGGGGTCTCCCAGGATTT.

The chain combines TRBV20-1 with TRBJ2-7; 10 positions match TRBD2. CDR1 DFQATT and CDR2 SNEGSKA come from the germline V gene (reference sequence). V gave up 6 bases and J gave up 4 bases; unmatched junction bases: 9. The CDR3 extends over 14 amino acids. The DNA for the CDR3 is TGCAGTGCCGACAGCGGGGGGGCTAATTACGAGCAGTACTTC. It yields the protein CSADSGGANYEQYF.

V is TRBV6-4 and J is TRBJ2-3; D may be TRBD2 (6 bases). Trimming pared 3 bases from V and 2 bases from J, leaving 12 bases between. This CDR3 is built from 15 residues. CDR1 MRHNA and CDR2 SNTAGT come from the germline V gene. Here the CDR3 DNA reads TGTGCCAGCAGTGAATCCGGGGGAACCACAGATACGCAGTATTTT. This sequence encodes CASSESGGTTDTQYF.

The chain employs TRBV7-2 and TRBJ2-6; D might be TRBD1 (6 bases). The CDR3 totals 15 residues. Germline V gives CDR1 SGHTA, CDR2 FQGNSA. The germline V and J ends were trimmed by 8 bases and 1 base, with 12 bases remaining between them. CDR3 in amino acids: CASGFTGSGANVLTF. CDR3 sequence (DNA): TGTGCCAGCGGATTTACAGGGTCTGGGGCCAACGTCCTGACTTTC.

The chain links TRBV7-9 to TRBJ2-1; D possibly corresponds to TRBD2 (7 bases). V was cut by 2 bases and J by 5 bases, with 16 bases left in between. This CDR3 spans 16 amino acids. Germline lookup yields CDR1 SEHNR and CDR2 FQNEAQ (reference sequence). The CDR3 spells CASSLTRRGANNEQFF. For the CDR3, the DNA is TGTGCCAGCAGCTTAACGCGCCGGGGGGCCAACAATGAGCAGTTCTTC.

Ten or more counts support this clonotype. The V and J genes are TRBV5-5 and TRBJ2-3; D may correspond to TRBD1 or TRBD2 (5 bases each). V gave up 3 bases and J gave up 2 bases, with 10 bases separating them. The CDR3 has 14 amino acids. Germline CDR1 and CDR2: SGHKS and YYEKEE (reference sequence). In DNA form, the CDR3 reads TGTGCCAGCAGCTACGGGACCAACACAGATACGCAGTATTTT. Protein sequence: CASSYGTNTDTQYF.

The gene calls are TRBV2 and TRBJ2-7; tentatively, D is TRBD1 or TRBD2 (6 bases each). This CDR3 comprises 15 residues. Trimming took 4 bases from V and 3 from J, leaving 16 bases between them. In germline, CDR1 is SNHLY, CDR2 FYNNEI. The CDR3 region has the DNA TGTGCCAGCAGTGGACCAAAAAGGGGGGACTACGAGCAGTACTTC. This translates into CASSGPKRGDYEQYF. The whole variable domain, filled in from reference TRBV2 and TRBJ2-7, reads EPEVTQTPSHQVTQMGQEVILRCVPISNHLYFYWYRQILGQKVEFLVSFYNNEISEKSEIFDDQFSVERPDGSNFTLKIRSTKLEDSAMYFCASSGPKRGDYEQYFGPGTRLTVT.

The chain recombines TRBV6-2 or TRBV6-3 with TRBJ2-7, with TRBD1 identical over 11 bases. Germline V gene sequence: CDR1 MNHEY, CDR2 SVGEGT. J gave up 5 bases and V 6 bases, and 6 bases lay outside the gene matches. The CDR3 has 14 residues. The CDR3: CASRGTGGINEQYF. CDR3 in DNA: TGTGCCAGCAGGGGGACAGGGGGTATCAACGAGCAGTACTTC.

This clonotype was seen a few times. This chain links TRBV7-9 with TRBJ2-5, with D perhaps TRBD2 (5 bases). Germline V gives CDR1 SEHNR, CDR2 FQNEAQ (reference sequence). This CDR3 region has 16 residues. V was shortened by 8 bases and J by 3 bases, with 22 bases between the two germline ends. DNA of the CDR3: TGTGCCAGCTCCGAACAACGGGATTTGGGAAAAGAGACCCAGTACTTC. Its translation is CASSEQRDLGKETQYF.

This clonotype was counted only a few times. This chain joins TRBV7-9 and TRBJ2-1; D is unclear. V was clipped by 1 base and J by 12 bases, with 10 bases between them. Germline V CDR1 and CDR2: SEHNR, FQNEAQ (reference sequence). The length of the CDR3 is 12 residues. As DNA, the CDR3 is TGTGCCAGCAGCTTAGATGGAAGCTGGCAGTTCTTC. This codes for CASSLDGSWQFF.

The CDR3 spells CASSYTGTGVYYGYTF. The CDR3, as DNA: TGTGCCAGCAGCTATACCGGGACAGGGGTATATTATGGCTACACCTTC. The chain links TRBV7-2 to TRBJ1-2, with TRBD1 matching over 10 bases. V dropped 4 bases and J dropped 5; count of bases not matched to a gene: 10. The CDR3 sequence is 16 residues long. The V gene's germline CDR1 is SGHTA and CDR2 FQGNSA.

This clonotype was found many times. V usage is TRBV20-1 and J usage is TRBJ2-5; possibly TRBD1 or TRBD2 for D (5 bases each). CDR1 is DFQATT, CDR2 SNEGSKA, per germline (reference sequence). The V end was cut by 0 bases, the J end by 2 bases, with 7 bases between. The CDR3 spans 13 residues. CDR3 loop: CSARDGGQETQYF. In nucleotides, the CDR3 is TGCAGTGCTAGAGATGGGGGACAAGAGACCCAGTACTTC.